These 8 T cell receptor beta chains came from one sample sequenced in a study of blood T cell repertoires in COVID-19. Repertoires were generated with immunoSEQ multiplex PCR, while TCRdb's copy carries only in-frame clones and drops some. The sample holds under 300,000 clones, 75% to 90% seen once. Sequences were obtained from PBMCs or T cells enriched from blood (not recorded which). The receptors come from a woman under 30 who had recovered from COVID-19.

This chain joins TRBV5-1 and TRBJ1-2, with 9 positions matching TRBD1. This CDR3 has 14 residues. Germline V gene lookup returns CDR1 SGHRS and CDR2 YFSETQ. With 6 bases clipped from V and 4 bases from J, the junction kept 7 bases outside the gene matches. CDR3 in amino acids: CASNPGQGIYGYTF. The CDR3 nucleotides are TGCGCCAGCAACCCGGGACAGGGAATCTATGGCTACACCTTC.

The rearrangement joins TRBV9 to TRBJ1-1; 11 bases fit TRBD1. Germline V gene data show CDR1 as SGDLS and CDR2 as YYNGEE. Germline trimming cut 0 bases from V and 0 bases from J; bases unmatched to any gene: 4. The CDR3 is made up of 17 amino acids. DNA of the CDR3: TGTGCCAGCAGCGTAGAGGGACAGGGGGTTCTGAACACTGAAGCTTTCTTT. Its translation is CASSVEGQGVLNTEAFF.

The chain combines TRBV5-8 with TRBJ2-2; weak D call: TRBD1 (6 bases). Trimming shortened V by 6 bases and J by 1 base, and 16 bases separated the two germline ends. The CDR3 extends over 16 amino acids. CDR1 SGHTS and CDR2 YDEGEE come from the germline V gene. The CDR3 reads CASISFLGQNTGELFF. CDR3 nucleotides: TGTGCCAGCATATCATTTCTGGGACAGAACACCGGGGAGCTGTTTTTT.

The chain recombines TRBV30 with TRBJ1-1; TRBD1 agrees at 7 bases. The CDR3 has 13 amino acids. The germline CDR1 and CDR2 sequences are GTSNPN and SVGIG (reference sequence). The junction had 10 bases not matched to a gene; V was cut back by 0 bases and J by 12 bases. CDR3 protein: CAWSVLRDRESFF. The CDR3 DNA is TGTGCCTGGAGTGTACTACGCGACAGGGAATCTTTCTTT.

The V and J genes are TRBV2 and TRBJ2-4, with 7 nucleotides matching TRBD2. The CDR3 consists of 12 residues. Looked up from germline, CDR1 is SNHLY and CDR2 is FYNNEI. The CDR3 here is CGGGTAKNIQYF. The CDR3 nucleotides are TGTGGGGGAGGGACGGCCAAAAACATTCAGTACTTC.

This chain uses TRBV28 with TRBJ1-2; 7 bases line up with TRBD1. Trimming took 8 bases from V and 1 from J; bases not matched to a gene: 7. Germline CDR1 and CDR2: MDHEN and SYDVKM. The CDR3 totals 14 residues. The CDR3, as DNA: TGTGCCAGCGATGAGGGACAGTTTAACTATGGCTACACCTTC. Protein: CASDEGQFNYGYTF.

The V call is TRBV5-1, the J call TRBJ2-1; no reliable D call. Between the trimmed V and J ends, which lost 1 base and 5 bases, there was a span of 16 bases. This CDR3 is built from 16 residues. Germline assignment: CDR1 SGHRS and CDR2 YFSETQ. The CDR3 DNA is TGCGCCAGCAGCTTGATAGGCGAACGGGTTCACAATGAGCAGTTCTTC. Translation: CASSLIGERVHNEQFF.

Worth noting for this clone: The sample carries other DNA sequences with the same CDR3. This chain joins TRBV3-1 (or the pseudogene TRBV3-2) and TRBJ2-5, with TRBD2 matching 7 bases. Per the germline V gene, CDR1 is LGHDT and CDR2 is YNNKEL (reference sequence). Trimming took 1 base from V and 2 from J; bases not matched to a gene: 7. CDR3 length equals 16 residues. The CDR3 region has the DNA TGTGCCAGCAGCCAAGTTGGGGCTAGCGGTCAAGAGACCCAGTACTTC. Amino acid sequence: CASSQVGASGQETQYF.